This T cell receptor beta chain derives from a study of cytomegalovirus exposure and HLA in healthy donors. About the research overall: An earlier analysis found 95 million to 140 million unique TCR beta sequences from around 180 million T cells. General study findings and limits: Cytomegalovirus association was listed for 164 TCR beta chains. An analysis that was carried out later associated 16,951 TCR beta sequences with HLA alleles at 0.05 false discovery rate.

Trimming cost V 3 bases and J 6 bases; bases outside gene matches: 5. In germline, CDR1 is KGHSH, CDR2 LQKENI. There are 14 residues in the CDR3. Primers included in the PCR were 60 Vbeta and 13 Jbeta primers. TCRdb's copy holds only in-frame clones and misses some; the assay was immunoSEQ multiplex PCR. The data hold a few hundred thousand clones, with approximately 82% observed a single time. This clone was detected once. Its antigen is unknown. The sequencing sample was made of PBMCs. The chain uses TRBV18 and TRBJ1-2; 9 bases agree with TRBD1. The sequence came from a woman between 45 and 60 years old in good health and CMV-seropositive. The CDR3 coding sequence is TGTGCCAGCTCACCCTTACAGGGGGCGGATGGCTACACCTTC. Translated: CASSPLQGADGYTF. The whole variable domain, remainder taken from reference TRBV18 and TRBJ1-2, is NAGVMQNPRHLVRRRGQEARLRCSPMKGHSHVYWYRQLPEEGLKFMVYLQKENIIDESGMPKERFSAEFPKEGPSILRIQQVVRGDSAAYFCASSPLQGADGYTFGSGTRLTVV.